The rows below give T cell receptor beta chains drawn from one sample of a study of shared clonotypes between healthy human individuals. This table comes from immunoSEQ multiplex PCR, and its TCRdb copy is limited to in-frame clones, with some not included. Of 2 million to 2.5 million clones in the sample, around 95% were seen once. Sequenced input: naive CD4+ T cells sorted from blood. Receptors were obtained from a man aged 18 to 30 in good health. CDR3s include the opening cysteine and the closing phenylalanine or tryptophan. The D gene is left open where the match is weak. The size of a clone is reported for some rows only, either as once, few or many, or as a class for expanded clones.

clone_size: NA; v_call: TRBV7-2; d_call: TRBD2; j_call: TRBJ2-3; cdr3_aa: CASRQGLAGGPGDTQYF; cdr3_nt: TGTGCCAGCAGACAGGGACTAGCGGGAGGGCCGGGGGATACGCAGTATTTT
clone_size: NA; v_call: TRBV18; d_call: TRBD1; j_call: TRBJ2-4; cdr3_aa: CASRWDRDIIQYF; cdr3_nt: TGTGCCAGCCGCTGGGACAGGGATATCATTCAGTACTTC
clone_size: NA; v_call: TRBV5-1; d_call: NA; j_call: TRBJ1-5; cdr3_aa: CASAPGVVGQPQHF; cdr3_nt: TGCGCCAGCGCGCCAGGGGTTGTCGGTCAGCCCCAGCATTTT
clone_size: NA; v_call: TRBV10-3; d_call: NA; j_call: TRBJ2-7; cdr3_aa: CAIRNANEQYF; cdr3_nt: TGTGCCATCCGTAACGCCAACGAGCAGTACTTC
clone_size: NA; v_call: TRBV4-3; d_call: NA; j_call: TRBJ2-7; cdr3_aa: CASSQGAGQPYEQYF; cdr3_nt: TGCGCCAGCAGCCAAGGGGCGGGCCAGCCCTACGAGCAGTACTTC
clone_size: NA; v_call: TRBV28; d_call: NA; j_call: TRBJ1-4; cdr3_aa: CASSLSPTNEKLFF; cdr3_nt: TGTGCCAGCAGTTTATCTCCAACTAATGAAAAACTGTTTTTT
clone_size: once; v_call: TRBV9; d_call: TRBD1; j_call: TRBJ2-7; cdr3_aa: CASSQTGGFYEQYF; cdr3_nt: TGTGCCAGCAGCCAGACAGGGGGCTTCTACGAGCAGTACTTC
clone_size: NA; v_call: TRBV11-2; d_call: NA; j_call: TRBJ1-3; cdr3_aa: CASSFSGNTIYF; cdr3_nt: TGTGCCAGCAGTTTCTCTGGAAACACCATATATTTT
clone_size: NA; v_call: TRBV7-2; d_call: TRBD2; j_call: TRBJ2-7; cdr3_aa: CASSLARLAYEQYF; cdr3_nt: TGTGCCAGCAGCTTAGCGCGACTAGCATACGAGCAGTACTTC
clone_size: NA; v_call: TRBV19; d_call: NA; j_call: TRBJ1-1; cdr3_aa: CASSIDRYTEAFF; cdr3_nt: TGTGCCAGTAGTATCGACCGCTACACTGAAGCTTTCTTT
clone_size: NA; v_call: TRBV10-3; d_call: NA; j_call: TRBJ2-7; cdr3_aa: CANPSGGPTYEQYF; cdr3_nt: TGTGCCAACCCCTCCGGGGGGCCCACCTACGAGCAGTACTTC
clone_size: NA; v_call: TRBV7-9; d_call: TRBD1; j_call: TRBJ1-3; cdr3_aa: CASKGQEYFIPSNENTIYF; cdr3_nt: TGTGCCAGCAAGGGACAGGAATACTTTATACCGAGTAACGAAAACACCATATATTTT
clone_size: NA; v_call: TRBV11-2; d_call: NA; j_call: TRBJ2-2; cdr3_aa: CASSSRTLNTGELFF; cdr3_nt: TGTGCCAGCAGCTCCCGGACTCTTAACACCGGGGAGCTGTTTTTT
clone_size: NA; v_call: TRBV9; d_call: NA; j_call: TRBJ1-1; cdr3_aa: CASSPFGNTEAFF; cdr3_nt: TGTGCCAGCAGCCCCTTCGGGAACACTGAAGCTTTCTTT
clone_size: NA; v_call: TRBV6-5; d_call: NA; j_call: TRBJ1-1; cdr3_aa: CASRKTGQKNTEAFF; cdr3_nt: TGTGCCAGCAGGAAGACGGGACAAAAGAACACTGAAGCTTTCTTT
clone_size: NA; v_call: TRBV6-1; d_call: NA; j_call: TRBJ2-5; cdr3_aa: CASSGSMEGGPQETQYF; cdr3_nt: TGTGCCAGCAGTGGCTCAATGGAGGGAGGCCCCCAAGAGACCCAGTACTTC
clone_size: few; v_call: TRBV2; d_call: NA; j_call: TRBJ2-7; cdr3_aa: CASSDGTYEQYF; cdr3_nt: TGTGCCAGCAGTGACGGGACCTACGAGCAGTACTTC
clone_size: NA; v_call: TRBV5-6; d_call: NA; j_call: TRBJ2-5; cdr3_aa: CASSLWRIQETQYF; cdr3_nt: TGTGCCAGCAGCTTGTGGCGGATCCAAGAGACCCAGTACTTC
clone_size: NA; v_call: TRBV14; d_call: NA; j_call: TRBJ2-3; cdr3_aa: CASSQAYPAPGLNTDTQYF; cdr3_nt: TGTGCCAGCAGCCAAGCCTATCCGGCCCCGGGACTGAACACAGATACGCAGTATTTT
clone_size: NA; v_call: TRBV11-2; d_call: NA; j_call: TRBJ1-3; cdr3_aa: CASSPRGGGSGNTIYF; cdr3_nt: TGTGCCAGCAGCCCCAGGGGAGGCGGCTCTGGAAACACCATATATTTT
clone_size: NA; v_call: TRBV11-2; d_call: NA; j_call: TRBJ2-5; cdr3_aa: CASRLPGESETQYF; cdr3_nt: TGTGCCAGCAGACTGCCGGGAGAAAGTGAGACCCAGTACTTC
clone_size: NA; v_call: TRBV18; d_call: NA; j_call: TRBJ1-2; cdr3_aa: CASSPAANNYGYTF; cdr3_nt: TGTGCCAGCTCACCGGCAGCTAATAACTATGGCTACACCTTC
clone_size: NA; v_call: TRBV5-1; d_call: NA; j_call: TRBJ2-7; cdr3_aa: CASSFESSYEQYF; cdr3_nt: TGCGCCAGCAGCTTCGAATCTTCCTACGAGCAGTACTTC
clone_size: NA; v_call: TRBV7-2; d_call: TRBD2; j_call: TRBJ2-5; cdr3_aa: CASSPLGASGSETQYF; cdr3_nt: TGTGCCAGCAGCCCCCTGGGGGCTAGCGGGAGTGAGACCCAGTACTTC
clone_size: NA; v_call: TRBV5-1; d_call: TRBD1; j_call: TRBJ1-1; cdr3_aa: CASSRQGAGHTEAFF; cdr3_nt: TGCGCCAGCAGCCGGCAGGGGGCAGGGCACACTGAAGCTTTCTTT
clone_size: NA; v_call: TRBV18; d_call: NA; j_call: TRBJ1-2; cdr3_aa: CASSPGAPGGYTF; cdr3_nt: TGTGCCAGCTCACCAGGGGCCCCCGGGGGCTACACCTTC
clone_size: NA; v_call: TRBV29-1; d_call: NA; j_call: TRBJ2-5; cdr3_aa: CSVDRGAVETQYF; cdr3_nt: TGCAGCGTTGATCGGGGGGCGGTTGAGACCCAGTACTTC
clone_size: NA; v_call: TRBV30; d_call: NA; j_call: TRBJ2-2; cdr3_aa: CAWSPAGLPSTGELFF; cdr3_nt: TGTGCCTGGAGTCCCGCCGGGCTCCCGTCCACCGGGGAGCTGTTTTTT
clone_size: NA; v_call: TRBV25-1; d_call: NA; j_call: TRBJ2-2; cdr3_aa: CASSEYYGELFF; cdr3_nt: TGTGCCAGCAGTGAATATTACGGGGAGCTGTTTTTT
clone_size: NA; v_call: TRBV19; d_call: NA; j_call: TRBJ2-1; cdr3_aa: CASSMFNEQFF; cdr3_nt: TGTGCCAGTAGTATGTTCAATGAGCAGTTCTTC
clone_size: NA; v_call: TRBV5-1; d_call: NA; j_call: TRBJ2-7; cdr3_aa: CASSLLEGNYEQYF; cdr3_nt: TGCGCCAGCAGCTTGTTAGAAGGGAACTACGAGCAGTACTTC
clone_size: once; v_call: TRBV30; d_call: NA; j_call: TRBJ2-6; cdr3_aa: CAWSTLHYSGANVLTF; cdr3_nt: TGTGCCTGGAGTACCCTACACTACTCTGGGGCCAACGTCCTGACTTTC
clone_size: once; v_call: TRBV15; d_call: NA; j_call: TRBJ2-7; cdr3_aa: CATSREGYTYEQYF; cdr3_nt: TGTGCCACCAGCAGAGAGGGGTACACCTACGAGCAGTACTTC
clone_size: NA; v_call: TRBV25-1; d_call: NA; j_call: TRBJ1-4; cdr3_aa: CASSPPGTNEKLFF; cdr3_nt: TGTGCCAGCAGTCCCCCGGGAACTAATGAAAAACTGTTTTTT
clone_size: once; v_call: TRBV28; d_call: NA; j_call: TRBJ1-2; cdr3_aa: CASRPTAGGYTF; cdr3_nt: TGTGCCAGCAGACCGACGGCGGGGGGCTACACCTTC
clone_size: NA; v_call: TRBV6-5; d_call: NA; j_call: TRBJ2-7; cdr3_aa: CASSKGGYEQYF; cdr3_nt: TGTGCCAGCAGTAAAGGGGGCTACGAGCAGTACTTC
clone_size: NA; v_call: TRBV10-1; d_call: NA; j_call: TRBJ2-1; cdr3_aa: CASSESIRSTYNEQFF; cdr3_nt: TGCGCCAGCAGTGAGTCCATCCGCAGCACCTACAATGAGCAGTTCTTC
clone_size: NA; v_call: TRBV7-2; d_call: NA; j_call: TRBJ2-3; cdr3_aa: CASSLVAGRFRDTQYF; cdr3_nt: TGTGCCAGCAGCTTAGTAGCAGGCAGATTCAGGGATACGCAGTATTTT
clone_size: NA; v_call: TRBV18; d_call: NA; j_call: TRBJ1-1; cdr3_aa: CASSTHRAEGGNTEAFF; cdr3_nt: TGTGCCAGCTCGACCCACAGGGCAGAGGGGGGGAACACTGAAGCTTTCTTT
clone_size: NA; v_call: TRBV6-4; d_call: NA; j_call: TRBJ1-5; cdr3_aa: CASPKGFRCNQPQHF; cdr3_nt: TGTGCCAGCCCAAAGGGGTTTCGGTGCAATCAGCCCCAGCATTTT
clone_size: NA; v_call: TRBV7-9; d_call: NA; j_call: TRBJ1-2; cdr3_aa: CASSLAEGNYGYTF; cdr3_nt: TGTGCCAGCAGCTTAGCGGAAGGAAACTATGGCTACACCTTC
clone_size: NA; v_call: TRBV7-2; d_call: NA; j_call: TRBJ2-7; cdr3_aa: CASSLAGDYAYEQYF; cdr3_nt: TGTGCCAGCAGCTTAGCGGGAGACTACGCCTACGAGCAGTACTTC
clone_size: NA; v_call: TRBV5-6; d_call: TRBD2; j_call: TRBJ2-5; cdr3_aa: CASSPAGRAEETQYF; cdr3_nt: TGTGCCAGCAGCCCGGCCGGGAGGGCTGAAGAGACCCAGTACTTC
clone_size: NA; v_call: TRBV4-2; d_call: NA; j_call: TRBJ2-7; cdr3_aa: CASSQEAPGDPTYF; cdr3_nt: TGTGCCAGCAGCCAAGAGGCCCCCGGGGATCCCACCTACTTC
clone_size: NA; v_call: TRBV28; d_call: NA; j_call: TRBJ2-7; cdr3_aa: CASSRITGHLPGPISF; cdr3_nt: TGTGCCAGCAGTCGCATCACGGGACACCTACCTGGACCCATTTCGTTC
clone_size: NA; v_call: TRBV18; d_call: TRBD1; j_call: TRBJ1-5; cdr3_aa: CASSPQRTGLLHF; cdr3_nt: TGTGCCAGCTCACCACAGCGGACAGGGCTTCTTCATTTT
clone_size: NA; v_call: TRBV2; d_call: TRBD1; j_call: TRBJ1-1; cdr3_aa: CASSVLGQANTEAFF; cdr3_nt: TGTGCCAGCAGTGTACTCGGACAGGCTAACACTGAAGCTTTCTTT
clone_size: NA; v_call: TRBV25-1; d_call: TRBD1; j_call: TRBJ2-2; cdr3_aa: CASSYPGGSDTGELFF; cdr3_nt: TGTGCCAGCAGCTACCCAGGGGGTAGCGACACCGGGGAGCTGTTTTTT
clone_size: NA; v_call: TRBV30; d_call: NA; j_call: TRBJ2-7; cdr3_aa: CAWSRDSGGYEQYF; cdr3_nt: TGTGCCTGGAGCAGGGATAGCGGTGGCTACGAGCAGTACTTC
clone_size: NA; v_call: TRBV10-1; d_call: TRBD2; j_call: TRBJ2-1; cdr3_aa: CASSSRRERAEQFF; cdr3_nt: TGCGCCAGCAGCTCCAGGCGGGAGCGGGCTGAGCAGTTCTTC
clone_size: NA; v_call: TRBV6-1; d_call: TRBD2; j_call: TRBJ2-1; cdr3_aa: CASSAGTSGVGEQFF; cdr3_nt: TGTGCCAGCAGTGCCGGGACTAGCGGGGTTGGTGAGCAGTTCTTC
clone_size: NA; v_call: TRBV29-1; d_call: NA; j_call: TRBJ2-4; cdr3_aa: CSPERRSKNIQYF; cdr3_nt: TGCAGCCCCGAACGGCGAAGCAAAAACATTCAGTACTTC
clone_size: NA; v_call: TRBV4-3; d_call: NA; j_call: TRBJ2-5; cdr3_aa: CASSQDLDGTQYF; cdr3_nt: TGCGCCAGCAGCCAAGATCTCGACGGGACCCAGTACTTC
clone_size: NA; v_call: TRBV18; d_call: TRBD2; j_call: TRBJ2-3; cdr3_aa: CASSLSSGVTDTQYF; cdr3_nt: TGTGCCAGCTCTCTGAGTAGCGGGGTCACAGATACGCAGTATTTT
clone_size: NA; v_call: TRBV30; d_call: TRBD2; j_call: TRBJ2-3; cdr3_aa: CAWSPIAGRTDTQYF; cdr3_nt: TGTGCCTGGAGTCCCATCGCCGGGAGGACAGATACGCAGTATTTT
clone_size: NA; v_call: TRBV4-3; d_call: NA; j_call: TRBJ1-4; cdr3_aa: CASSRKATAANEKLFF; cdr3_nt: TGCGCCAGCAGCCGGAAGGCTACGGCGGCTAATGAAAAACTGTTTTTT
clone_size: NA; v_call: TRBV5-4; d_call: NA; j_call: TRBJ2-7; cdr3_aa: CASSFPGEAYEQYF; cdr3_nt: TGTGCCAGCAGCTTCCCAGGGGAGGCCTACGAGCAGTACTTC
clone_size: NA; v_call: TRBV5-1; d_call: TRBD1; j_call: TRBJ1-3; cdr3_aa: CASSLGQGTYSGNTIYF; cdr3_nt: TGCGCCAGCAGCCTGGGACAGGGAACCTACTCTGGAAACACCATATATTTT
clone_size: NA; v_call: TRBV6-1; d_call: TRBD2; j_call: TRBJ2-5; cdr3_aa: CASSEETSLQETQYF; cdr3_nt: TGTGCCAGCAGTGAAGAGACTAGCCTACAAGAGACCCAGTACTTC